Each of the 28 T cell receptor beta chains below was sequenced from the same sample in a study of identical twins. One entry per CDR3 protein, called by TCRdb with MiXCR from the 5' RACE reads. The sample contains 200,000 to 300,000 distinct CDR3 sequences, about 10% of which appear only once. Sequenced sample: memory T cells sorted from blood. These receptors were collected from a man aged 50-59 years in good health.

This clonotype has at least ten counts. The CDR3 DNA reads TGTGCCAGCAGAAGATCCCGGGACAGTACCTACGAGCAGTACTTC. Residues: CASRRSRDSTYEQYF. The genes are TRBV27 and TRBJ2-7; TRBD1 matches 7 bases. Germline CDR1 MNHEY, CDR2 SMNVEV (reference sequence). V dropped 6 bases and J dropped 2; count of bases not matched to a gene: 10. The CDR3 has 15 residues.

This clonotype was seen a few times. This chain joins TRBV10-3 and TRBJ1-4, with a possible D match to TRBD1 (5 bases). V was pared by 8 bases and J by 8 bases, with 15 bases between. The CDR3 has 13 residues. Germline-derived CDR1 and CDR2 are ENHRY and SYGVKD. The CDR3 nucleotides read TGTGCCATCTCCCCCTACGGGGACGAAAAACTGTTTTTT. This codes for CAISPYGDEKLFF.

The sample holds a few counts of this clonotype. The chain employs TRBV9 and TRBJ2-7; D remains ambiguous. The CDR3 extends over 14 amino acids. Germline V gives CDR1 SGDLS, CDR2 YYNGEE. Between the trimmed V and J ends, which lost 0 bases and 0 bases, there was a span of 7 bases. For the CDR3, the DNA is TGTGCCAGCAGCGTAGGGGTCCCCTCCTACGAGCAGTACTTC. Residues: CASSVGVPSYEQYF.

This clonotype turned up a few times. This rearrangement joins TRBV24-1 to TRBJ2-5; 7 bases line up with TRBD1. This CDR3 comprises 14 residues. The germline gives CDR1 KGHDR, CDR2 SFDVKD. Losses at the gene ends were 3 bases for V and 2 bases for J; bases not matched to a gene: 2. DNA for the CDR3: TGTGCCACCAGTGATAGGGGGCCTCAAGAGACCCAGTACTTC. Protein: CATSDRGPQETQYF.

This clonotype was seen only a few times. The gene calls are TRBV12-3 or TRBV12-4 and TRBJ2-1; 7 positions match TRBD2. The trim removed 6 bases at V and 3 bases at J, leaving 5 bases unmatched. CDR3 length equals 14 residues. As DNA, the CDR3 is TGTGCCAGCAGGGTAGCGGGCAGCTACAATGAGCAGTTCTTC. It is translated as CASRVAGSYNEQFF.

V usage is TRBV6-2 or TRBV6-3 and J usage is TRBJ1-2, with D possibly being TRBD1 (5 bases). V shed 8 bases and J shed 4 bases, with 8 bases lying between them. The CDR3 consists of 11 residues. Germline loops: CDR1 MNHEY, CDR2 SVGEGT. Here the CDR3 reads CASRGIYGYTF. CDR3 nucleotide sequence: TGTGCCAGCCGGGGGATCTATGGCTACACCTTC.

In this sample, this clonotype turned up a few times. The rearrangement joins TRBV5-1 to TRBJ2-3; no clear D. This CDR3 is built from 14 residues. Trimming took off 5 bases at V and 0 bases at J, with 10 bases between the two ends. Looked up from germline, CDR1 is SGHRS and CDR2 is YFSETQ. CDR3 loop: CASRQAASTDTQYF. CDR3 DNA sequence: TGCGCCAGCAGGCAGGCGGCTAGCACAGATACGCAGTATTTT.

This clonotype was counted between two and nine times. This chain joins TRBV6-1 and TRBJ2-1; TRBD2 agrees at 16 bases. Germline-derived CDR1 and CDR2 are MNHNS and SASEGT. This CDR3 region has 16 residues. Trimming at V came to 3 bases and at J to 6 bases, leaving 2 bases not matched to a gene. For the CDR3, the DNA is TGTGCCAGCAGTGATGGGACTAGCGGGAGGGGCAATGAGCAGTTCTTC. It codes for CASSDGTSGRGNEQFF.

In the case of this clonotype: This clone may be a read error of a much larger clone one base away. This rearrangement joins TRBV7-2 to TRBJ1-1; D gene ambiguous. There are 12 residues in the CDR3. Per germline, CDR1 SGHTA and CDR2 FQGNSA. With 5 bases removed from V and 5 bases from J, the gap between germline ends came to 9 bases. For the CDR3, the DNA is TGTGCCAGCAGCCGGACGGGGACTGAAGCTTTCTTT. Protein sequence: CASSRTGTEAFF.

This clonotype showed up many times. The chain couples TRBV7-2 to TRBJ1-4; D unclear. Germline-derived CDR1 and CDR2 are SGHTA and FQGNSA. The CDR3 is made up of 17 amino acids. Trimming removed 6 bases at V and 4 bases at J, with 21 bases between. CDR3 DNA: TGTGCCAGCAGAGAAGATAAGTACGGTCCCTATAATGAAAAACTGTTTTTT. Amino acids: CASREDKYGPYNEKLFF.

This clonotype was counted ten times or more. The chain couples TRBV6-2 or TRBV6-3 to TRBJ1-1; D call uncertain. Deletions cut 9 bases from V and 0 bases from J, with 8 bases between. Germline assignment: CDR1 MNHEY and CDR2 SVGEGT. This CDR3 is built from 12 residues. CDR3 in DNA: TGTGCCAGTATAGGTATGAACACTGAAGCTTTCTTT. Translating gives CASIGMNTEAFF.

The chain is built from TRBV6-2 or TRBV6-3 and TRBJ2-1; 10 nucleotides line up with TRBD2. Germline V gene lookup returns CDR1 MNHEY and CDR2 SVGEGT. The CDR3 extends over 16 amino acids. V lost 2 bases, J lost 4 bases, and 5 bases stayed unmatched. CDR3 amino acids: CASSYPLAGVYNEQFF. CDR3 DNA: TGTGCCAGCAGTTACCCCCTAGCGGGGGTTTACAATGAGCAGTTCTTC.

The J gene is TRBJ1-4, the V gene TRBV20-1; TRBD1 aligns across 7 bases. Germline assignment: CDR1 DFQATT and CDR2 SNEGSKA (reference sequence). The trim removed 4 bases at V and 4 bases at J, leaving 9 bases unmatched. The CDR3 has 15 amino acids. CDR3 coding DNA: TGCAGTGCTAACGACAGGGCCCAGAATAATGAAAAACTGTTTTTT. This gives the protein CSANDRAQNNEKLFF.

Ten or more counts support this clonotype. This chain joins TRBV7-2 and TRBJ2-7; no reliable D call. CDR3 length: 16 amino acids. Trimming stripped 6 bases from V and 1 base from J, with 19 bases between. From germline, CDR1 is SGHTA and CDR2 FQGNSA. CDR3 sequence (DNA): TGTGCCAGCAGTCCGCGGTCGGCGGTGGGGTCCTACGAGCAGTACTTC. Its translation: CASSPRSAVGSYEQYF.

This clonotype was observed many times. The chain links TRBV7-9 to TRBJ2-5, with 8 bases identical to TRBD2. V shed 0 bases and J 2 bases; nucleotides not matched to a gene: 5. This CDR3 has 16 residues. Germline V lookup: CDR1 SEHNR, CDR2 FQNEAQ (reference sequence). The CDR3 loop reads CASSLASGGSQETQYF. The CDR3, as DNA: TGTGCCAGCAGCTTAGCAAGCGGGGGATCACAAGAGACCCAGTACTTC.

The sample holds many counts of this clonotype. V gene TRBV11-2 combines with J gene TRBJ2-1, with D perhaps matching TRBD1 (5 bases). The V end lost 1 base, the J end lost 9 bases, and 13 bases lay between the germline ends. This CDR3 spans 14 amino acids. Germline CDR1 and CDR2: SGHAT and FQNNGV. The CDR3: CASSLVGVGTEQFF. CDR3 coding DNA: TGTGCCAGCAGCTTAGTAGGGGTCGGCACTGAGCAGTTCTTC.

In its sample, this clonotype was seen a few times. The chain is built from TRBV19 and TRBJ2-3; 8 bases match TRBD1. The ends lost 6 bases at V and 0 bases at J; junction bases unmatched: 8. CDR1 and CDR2 from the germline V gene are LNHDA and SQIVND (reference sequence). The CDR3 loop spans 16 amino acids. CDR3 sequence (DNA): TGTGCCAGTAGGGATGCTAGGACAGGGAGCACAGATACGCAGTATTTT. Protein: CASRDARTGSTDTQYF.

The sample holds a few counts of this clonotype. The rearrangement links TRBV7-2 to TRBJ1-2, with 8 positions matching TRBD1. The length of the CDR3 is 14 residues. Trimming removed 5 bases from V and 3 bases from J; junction bases left unmatched: 5. The germline gives CDR1 SGHTA, CDR2 FQGNSA. CDR3 nucleotide sequence: TGTGCCAGCAGCGAGGACAGGGTTTACTATGGCTACACCTTC. Its translation is CASSEDRVYYGYTF.

The chain employs TRBV7-3 and TRBJ2-2; D is perhaps TRBD1 (6 bases). Trimming pared 2 bases from V and 6 bases from J, leaving 10 bases between. The germline gives CDR1 SGHTA, CDR2 FQGTGA. This CDR3 is built from 14 residues. CDR3 in DNA: TGTGCCAGCAGCTTATTCCAGGGGCCCGGGGAGCTGTTTTTT. Protein sequence: CASSLFQGPGELFF.

This clonotype was detected a few times. This chain uses TRBV1 with TRBJ2-1; the listed D gene, TRBD2, was not tested against the DNA. TRBV1 is described as a pseudogene. The CDR3 runs to 16 residues. CDR3 bases: TGCACCAGCAGCCAGGCTAGCGGGAGTACCTACAATGAGCAGTTCTTC. Translation: CTSSQASGSTYNEQFF.

This clonotype appeared many times. V and J are TRBV5-1 and TRBJ2-7, with a tentative D call TRBD1 (6 bases). V lost 5 bases, J lost 5 bases, and 23 bases lay in between. CDR1 and CDR2 from the germline V gene are SGHRS and YFSETQ. The CDR3 has 16 residues. Here the CDR3 reads CASRTAPGHRVDEQYF. The DNA for the CDR3 is TGCGCCAGCAGAACTGCTCCGGGACACCGAGTAGACGAGCAGTACTTC.

At least ten counts were recorded for this clonotype. The chain is built from TRBV5-4 and TRBJ2-4; 9 bases agree with TRBD1. The V gene end was trimmed by 4 bases and the J gene end by 1 base; junction bases not matched to a gene: 12. This CDR3 has 18 residues. Germline V gene data show CDR1 as SGHNT and CDR2 as YYREEE (reference sequence). In DNA form, the CDR3 reads TGTGCCAGCAGCGGTAGGACAGGGGCCCCCGGGGCCAAAAACATTCAGTACTTC. Its protein product is CASSGRTGAPGAKNIQYF. Supplemented by reference TRBV5-4 and TRBJ2-4, the full variable domain reads ETGVTQSPTHLIKTRGQQVTLRCSSQSGHNTVSWYQQALGQGPQFIFQYYREEENGRGNFPPRFSGLQFPNYSSELNVNALELDDSALYLCASSGRTGAPGAKNIQYFGAGTRLSVL.

This clonotype occurred many times. Here the CDR3 DNA reads TGTGCCAGCAGCTGGGAAATAGGCCGGAACACCGGGGAGCTGTTTTTT. Protein: CASSWEIGRNTGELFF. The genes are TRBV5-5 and TRBJ2-2; no clear D. The CDR3 sequence is 16 residues long. Germline CDR1 reads SGHKS; CDR2 reads YYEKEE (reference sequence). The ends were cut back, 3 bases at V and 1 base at J, with 13 bases in the middle. The entire variable domain, with the rest obtained from reference TRBV5-5 and TRBJ2-2, is as follows: DAGVTQSPTHLIKTRGQQVTLRCSPISGHKSVSWYQQVLGQGPQFIFQYYEKEERGRGNFPDRFSARQFPNYSSELNVNALLLGDSALYLCASSWEIGRNTGELFFGEGSRLTVL.

This chain links TRBV29-1 with TRBJ2-1; 10 bases are shared with TRBD1. In germline, CDR1 is SQVTM, CDR2 ANQGSEA. CDR3 length equals 12 residues. After removal of 6 bases from V and 5 bases from J, the junction contained 1 base not matched to a gene. The CDR3 is CSVGQGNNEQFF. CDR3 sequence (DNA): TGCAGCGTGGGACAGGGGAACAATGAGCAGTTCTTC.

The V call is TRBV4-2, the J call TRBJ2-1, with 8 nucleotides matching TRBD2. Germline lookup yields CDR1 LGHNA and CDR2 YNFKEQ. The CDR3 loop spans 15 amino acids. Trimming took 0 bases from V and 7 from J; bases not matched to a gene: 5. CDR3 DNA: TGTGCCAGCAGCCAAGATCGGGCTAGCGGGAATGAGCAGTTCTTC. Amino acids: CASSQDRASGNEQFF.

There are a few counts of this clonotype. The chain links TRBV9 to TRBJ2-1, with D hard to call. In germline, CDR1 is SGDLS, CDR2 YYNGEE. This CDR3 spans 13 amino acids. V dropped 0 bases and J dropped 7 bases, with 8 bases sitting between them. The CDR3 sequence: CASSVDLLNEQFF. In DNA form, the CDR3 reads TGTGCCAGCAGCGTAGACCTTTTGAATGAGCAGTTCTTC.

This clonotype was detected a few times. CDR3 nucleotides: TGCAGTGCTACTATTACTAGAGGGCTTTACGAGCAGTACTTC. Protein product: CSATITRGLYEQYF. The rearrangement joins TRBV20-1 to TRBJ2-7; D may be TRBD2 (5 bases). CDR3 length equals 14 residues. Trimming removed 4 bases at V and 4 bases at J, with 17 bases between. Per germline, CDR1 DFQATT and CDR2 SNEGSKA (reference sequence).

The chain recombines TRBV18 with TRBJ2-1; 8 positions agree with TRBD2. Germline V gives CDR1 KGHSH, CDR2 LQKENI. V was pared by 3 bases and J by 8 bases, with 3 bases of the junction left unmatched. The CDR3 is made up of 13 amino acids. The CDR3 DNA reads as TGTGCCAGCTCACCGGTCGGGGGGGATGAGCAGTTCTTC. Amino acid sequence: CASSPVGGDEQFF.